The 4 T cell receptor beta chains below all came from one sample that was sequenced in a study of blood T cell repertoires in COVID-19. Clones were sequenced by immunoSEQ multiplex PCR, and TCRdb holds only the in-frame ones, with some missing. The data show around 200,000 clones, 75% to 90% seen once. The sample was PBMCs or T cells enriched from blood (not recorded which). The source of these receptors is a man aged 40-55 years who had recovered from COVID-19.

The chain links TRBV19 to TRBJ2-1, with 8 positions matching TRBD1. Germline V gene data show CDR1 as LNHDA and CDR2 as SQIVND (reference sequence). This CDR3 has 15 residues. V lost 6 bases to trimming and J lost 6 bases; unmatched junction nucleotides: 10. CDR3 protein: CASRTGGLGGNEQFF. DNA of the CDR3: TGTGCCAGTAGAACAGGGGGACTTGGGGGCAATGAGCAGTTCTTC.

The rearrangement links TRBV6-5 to TRBJ2-2; 10 bases map to TRBD1. The CDR3 has 15 residues. J gave up 3 bases and V 6 bases, and 4 bases lay outside the gene matches. In germline, CDR1 is MNHEY, CDR2 SVGAGI. The CDR3 spells CASRPGQGHTGELFF. The DNA for the CDR3 is TGTGCCAGCAGACCGGGACAGGGGCACACCGGGGAGCTGTTTTTT.

This chain uses TRBV14 with TRBJ1-2, with a tentative D call TRBD1 (6 bases). The CDR3 is 13 amino acids. With 1 base removed from V and 4 bases from J, the gap between germline ends came to 7 bases. From germline, CDR1 is SGHDN and CDR2 FVKESK. The CDR3 spells CASSQGTAYGYTF. Here the CDR3 DNA reads TGTGCCAGCAGCCAAGGGACAGCCTATGGCTACACCTTC.

The rearrangement uses TRBV5-1 and TRBJ1-2; 7 nucleotides align to TRBD1. V was clipped by 4 bases and J by 8 bases; unmatched bases: 5. The CDR3 contains 12 residues. Germline loops: CDR1 SGHRS, CDR2 YFSETQ. The CDR3 region is CASSAYRGGYTF. CDR3 DNA sequence: TGCGCCAGCAGCGCATACAGGGGCGGCTACACCTTC.